The following is a T cell receptor (beta chain) sequence with its context. The data stem from a study of blood T cells in healthy people across ages. PCR was performed a second time for about 7 to 12 cycles using a sample-barcoded 5' primer and a J-beta primer mix. Per sample, CDR3-containing paired-end reads numbered at least 2.5 million. Using its own MiXCR run on the 5' RACE reads, TCRdb lists one record per CDR3 protein. This sample has around 580,000 distinct CDR3 sequences, with around 48% found just once. Germline-derived CDR1 and CDR2 are MDHEN and SYDVKM. The ends were cut back, 2 bases at V and 1 base at J, with 14 bases in the middle. The CDR3 spans 16 residues.

The chain carries TRBV28 and TRBJ1-1; D unclear. The sequence derives from an elderly man in good health. Sequencing was performed on blood. The CDR3 sequence is CASSLNGRAKNTEAFF. CDR3 DNA: TGTGCCAGCAGTTTAAACGGGCGGGCGAAGAACACTGAAGCTTTCTTT. Full variable domain (rest looked up from reference TRBV28 and TRBJ1-1): DVKVTQSSRYLVKRTGEKVFLECVQDMDHENMFWYRQDPGLGLRLIYFSYDVKMKEKGDIPEGYSVSREKKERFSLILESASTNQTSMYLCASSLNGRAKNTEAFFGQGTRLTVV.